This T cell receptor beta chain stems from a study of blood T cell repertoires in COVID-19. The overall study: The United States, Italy and Spain provided the acute and convalescent COVID-19 samples.

The CDR3 totals 15 residues. V dropped 0 bases and J dropped 0 bases, with 7 bases sitting between them. Germline V gene lookup returns CDR1 SGHRS and CDR2 YFSETQ. Methods used by the authors: Researchers report that nucleated cell counts were estimated from reference gene primer amplification. The assay was immunoSEQ multiplex PCR, and TCRdb's table has in-frame clones only and misses some. That table supplies the V and J calls and clone size; D and trimming were determined from the DNA. The table lists 100,000 to 150,000 clones, approximately 80% of them singletons. This clonotype was sampled from a man in his sixties or seventies with acute or convalescent COVID-19. The gene calls are TRBV5-1 and TRBJ1-3, with D tentatively TRBD1 (5 bases). The sample comprised peripheral blood. This CDR3 reads CASSLEGNSGNTIYF. CDR3 DNA sequence: TGCGCCAGCAGCTTGGAGGGGAACTCTGGAAACACCATATATTTT.